This T cell receptor (beta chain) was retrieved from a study of shared clonotypes between healthy human individuals. The CDR3 totals 15 residues. The V segment lost 4 bases and the J segment 6 bases; nucleotides outside the gene matches: 8. Germline CDR1 SGHRS, CDR2 YFSETQ. The method was immunoSEQ multiplex PCR; TCRdb's version includes in-frame clones alone and lacks a portion of them. This sample has hundreds of thousands of clones, with about 96% found just once. This sequence originates from a woman in her twenties or thirties in good health. The sample comprised naive CD4+ T cells sorted from blood. The subset denotes: CD45RA+ positively selected. The chain uses TRBV5-1 and TRBJ2-1; TRBD2 matches 9 bases. CDR3 protein: CASSIWTSEGNEQFF. CDR3 coding DNA: TGCGCCAGCAGCATCTGGACTAGCGAAGGCAATGAGCAGTTCTTC.